Following are 29 T cell receptor beta chains from one sample sequenced in a study of T cells in Graves' hyperthyroidism and ophthalmopathy. TCR beta CDR3 region amplification was performed from RNA transcripts. HTBI primers were employed in a first-round RT-PCR of the TCR CDR3. TCRdb used MiXCR to reprocess the multiplex PCR reads, holding one entry per CDR3 protein. The repertoire holds around 600,000 distinct CDR3 sequences, with about 14% as singletons. Sequences were obtained from blood. The source of these receptors is a woman in her late teens or twenties with Graves' ophthalmopathy.

CDR3 coding DNA: TGCGCCAGCAGCTTGGAGTCCGGGCCGAGGCAGTACTTC. Translation gives CASSLESGPRQYF. The V call is TRBV5-1, the J call TRBJ2-7; no clear D gene. The CDR3 runs to 13 residues. The germline CDR1 and CDR2 sequences are SGHRS and YFSETQ. V was pared by 0 bases and J by 9 bases, with 13 bases between.

Only a few counts were recorded for this clonotype. This chain connects TRBV4-1 to TRBJ2-4, with TRBD1 identical over 9 bases. Germline CDR1 MGHRA, CDR2 YSYEKL. The CDR3 loop spans 15 amino acids. The ends lost 5 bases at V and 2 bases at J; junction bases unmatched: 4. Here the CDR3 reads CASSEGQGTKNIQYF. The DNA for the CDR3 is TGCGCCAGCAGCGAGGGACAGGGCACCAAAAACATTCAGTACTTC.

This clonotype was seen more than once but under ten times. This CDR3 is CASSLNGGSEQYF. CDR3 bases: TGTGCCAGCAGCTTGAATGGGGGAAGCGAGCAGTACTTC. The rearrangement links TRBV5-4 to TRBJ2-7; D could derive from TRBD1 or TRBD2 (5 bases each). The length of the CDR3 is 13 residues. V was pared by 1 base and J by 6 bases, with 11 bases between. Germline assignment: CDR1 SGHNT and CDR2 YYREEE (reference sequence).

The rearrangement links TRBV24-1 to TRBJ2-2; 10 bases line up with TRBD1. The germline V gene encodes CDR1 KGHDR and CDR2 SFDVKD. The CDR3 is made up of 16 amino acids. Losses at the gene ends were 9 bases for V and 4 bases for J; bases not matched to a gene: 10. The CDR3 nucleotides read TGTGCCACCCGCCGAGACAGGGGGCTGGTCACCGGGGAGCTGTTTTTT. It is translated as CATRRDRGLVTGELFF.

The table lists this clonotype with many counts. This sequence joins TRBV7-9 and TRBJ1-2; D remains ambiguous. This CDR3 has 12 residues. Germline lookup yields CDR1 SEHNR and CDR2 FQNEAQ (reference sequence). Trimming left V 5 bases short and J 7 bases short, with 11 bases between. Here the CDR3 reads CASSVGSGGYTF. The CDR3 DNA reads as TGTGCCAGCAGCGTCGGTTCTGGTGGCTACACCTTC.

V gene TRBV7-8 combines with J gene TRBJ2-1; 16 bases fit TRBD2. J gave up 8 bases and V 6 bases, and 13 bases lay outside the gene matches. Per germline, CDR1 SGHVS and CDR2 FQNEAQ. The CDR3 has 18 residues. The CDR3 loop reads CASSSIPGLAGGLDEQFF. The CDR3 nucleotides are TGTGCCAGCAGTTCGATTCCGGGACTAGCGGGAGGGCTGGATGAGCAGTTCTTC.

This clonotype was counted many times. This chain connects TRBV2 to TRBJ2-7; D gene uncertain. The CDR3 consists of 12 residues. V gave up 8 bases and J gave up 6 bases, with 14 bases separating them. From germline, CDR1 is SNHLY and CDR2 FYNNEI. Here the CDR3 reads CASSREDPEQYF. CDR3 DNA: TGTGCCAGCTCCCGTGAGGACCCCGAGCAGTACTTC.

V gene TRBV3-1 combines with J gene TRBJ2-1; TRBD1 agrees at 9 bases. There are 15 residues in the CDR3. Germline trimming cut 5 bases from V and 4 bases from J; bases unmatched to any gene: 6. In germline, CDR1 is LGHDT, CDR2 YNNKEL (reference sequence). The CDR3 spells CASSYPGQGYNEQFF. The CDR3 region has the DNA TGTGCCAGCAGCTACCCGGGACAGGGTTACAATGAGCAGTTCTTC.

The table lists this clonotype with many counts. The gene calls are TRBV28 and TRBJ2-3; weak D call: TRBD2 (6 bases). CDR1 is MDHEN, CDR2 SYDVKM, per germline. The germline V and J ends were trimmed by 3 bases and 4 bases, with 20 bases remaining between them. There are 17 residues in the CDR3. The CDR3 DNA reads as TGTGCCAGCAGTTTCTCCCCACTCCCCCGGAGGGCAGATACGCAGTATTTT. This translates into CASSFSPLPRRADTQYF. The full variable domain, its missing parts supplied by reference TRBV28 and TRBJ2-3, is DVKVTQSSRYLVKRTGEKVFLECVQDMDHENMFWYRQDPGLGLRLIYFSYDVKMKEKGDIPEGYSVSREKKERFSLILESASTNQTSMYLCASSFSPLPRRADTQYFGPGTRLTVL.

This clonotype was seen ten or more times. The chain employs TRBV5-1 and TRBJ2-1; tentatively, D is TRBD1 or TRBD2 (5 bases each). Germline V gene data show CDR1 as SGHRS and CDR2 as YFSETQ. The CDR3 sequence is 13 residues long. The germline V and J ends were trimmed by 8 bases and 5 bases, with 14 bases remaining between them. CDR3 residues: CASGTVPHNEQFF. CDR3 DNA sequence: TGCGCCAGTGGGACCGTTCCTCACAATGAGCAGTTCTTC.

In its sample, this clonotype was seen a few times. A much bigger clone sits one base away, suggesting this may be a read error. The conserved phenylalanine or tryptophan is not found at the CDR3 terminus, so this likely reflects a read error. The rearrangement links TRBV28 to TRBJ2-7; the D call may be TRBD1 or TRBD2 (5 bases each). The CDR3 is 13 residues long. Germline V lookup: CDR1 MDHEN, CDR2 SYDVKM. Trimming shortened V by 8 bases and J by 6 bases, and 17 bases separated the two germline ends. The CDR3 nucleotides are TGTGCCAGCGGATCAAGGCTCGGGGCCGAGCAGTACTCC. It is translated as CASGSRLGAEQYS.

This clonotype has a count of ten or more. The rearrangement links TRBV20-1 to TRBJ2-7; a possible D gene is TRBD2 (7 bases). The CDR3 is made up of 14 amino acids. Germline CDR1 DFQATT, CDR2 SNEGSKA (reference sequence). The V end was cut by 3 bases, the J end by 3 bases, with 15 bases between. The CDR3 reads CSASIGLGGYEQYF. The CDR3 nucleotides are TGCAGTGCTAGTATAGGACTAGGGGGCTACGAGCAGTACTTC.

This clonotype occurred a few times. The chain is built from TRBV29-1 and TRBJ2-5; no firm D call. This CDR3 is 13 amino acids long. Germline CDR1 is SQVTM and CDR2 is ANQGSEA. The germline V and J ends were trimmed by 2 bases and 2 bases, with 9 bases remaining between them. DNA of the CDR3: TGCAGCGTTGAAAAGAAAGAGCAAGAGACCCAGTACTTC. Protein: CSVEKKEQETQYF.

This clonotype was seen more than once but under ten times. The rearrangement joins TRBV6-1 to TRBJ2-2; maybe TRBD1 (5 bases). There are 12 residues in the CDR3. V was cut by 7 bases and J by 6 bases, with 9 bases left in between. The germline CDR1 and CDR2 sequences are MNHNS and SASEGT. As DNA, the CDR3 is TGTGCCAGCACCCGGACACCCGGGGAGCTGTTTTTT. Protein sequence: CASTRTPGELFF.

The sample holds a few counts of this clonotype. This chain uses TRBV27 with TRBJ2-7; a possible D gene is TRBD1 (6 bases). V lost 4 bases and J lost 3, with 13 bases in between. The CDR3 extends over 14 amino acids. Germline assignment: CDR1 MNHEY and CDR2 SMNVEV (reference sequence). CDR3 sequence (DNA): TGTGCCAGCAGTTCCGGGACATTATACTACGAGCAGTACTTC. Translation gives CASSSGTLYYEQYF.

Only a few counts were recorded for this clonotype. The genes are TRBV11-2 and TRBJ2-1; D gene ambiguous. Germline V gene data show CDR1 as SGHAT and CDR2 as FQNNGV. V was trimmed by 0 bases and J by 10 bases, leaving 13 bases between them. The CDR3 totals 14 residues. Here the CDR3 DNA reads TGTGCCAGCAGCTTAGAACCCGCTAGATGGGAGCAGTTCTTC. Translated: CASSLEPARWEQFF.

The chain employs TRBV4-1 and TRBJ2-7; TRBD1 is a possible D gene (7 bases). Germline V gene sequence: CDR1 MGHRA, CDR2 YSYEKL. The CDR3 covers 17 residues. V was clipped by 1 base and J by 2 bases, with 18 bases between them. The CDR3 loop reads CASSQGIGQGGTYEQYF. The CDR3 DNA is TGCGCCAGCAGCCAAGGGATAGGGCAGGGGGGAACCTACGAGCAGTACTTC.

This clonotype was observed at least ten times. V and J are TRBV5-6 and TRBJ2-1; TRBD2 agrees at 13 bases. Germline values: CDR1 SGHDT, CDR2 YYEEEE. The CDR3 has 17 residues. The junction had 9 bases not matched to a gene; V was cut back by 2 bases and J by 7 bases. Here the CDR3 reads CASSFGGLAGALNEQFF. The CDR3 DNA follows: TGTGCCAGCAGCTTTGGCGGACTAGCGGGAGCTTTGAATGAGCAGTTCTTC.

CDR3 DNA sequence: TGCGCCAGCGGACGGGACAGGGCCCCCTACGAGCAGTACTTC. It specifies CASGRDRAPYEQYF. The chain uses TRBV4-3 and TRBJ2-7; 9 bases match TRBD1. The CDR3 is 14 amino acids. Germline V lookup: CDR1 LGHNA, CDR2 YSLEER. Trimming at V came to 8 bases and at J to 2 bases, leaving 7 bases not matched to a gene.

This sequence joins TRBV19 and TRBJ2-1; the D gene is possibly TRBD2 (5 bases). V lost 5 bases and J 8 bases, leaving 13 bases between the germline ends. The CDR3 spans 13 residues. Germline CDR1 is LNHDA and CDR2 is SQIVND (reference sequence). The CDR3: CASSGSLRDEQFF. The CDR3 nucleotides read TGTGCCAGTAGTGGCAGTTTGAGGGATGAGCAGTTCTTC.

The V call is TRBV19, the J call TRBJ2-7; D is unclear. V lost 11 bases to trimming and J lost 2 bases, with 10 bases between them. This CDR3 contains 11 residues. Germline-derived CDR1 and CDR2 are LNHDA and SQIVND (reference sequence). The CDR3 is CASGRAYEQYF. As DNA, the CDR3 is TGTGCCTCCGGTAGGGCCTACGAGCAGTACTTC.

This clonotype was seen ten or more times. V usage is TRBV28 and J usage is TRBJ2-3, with no clear D. In germline, CDR1 is MDHEN, CDR2 SYDVKM. There are 15 residues in the CDR3. V was shortened by 3 bases and J by 5 bases, with 15 bases between the two germline ends. The chain's CDR3 is CASSLIGRVIDTQYF. The CDR3 DNA reads TGTGCCAGCAGTTTGATTGGTCGGGTCATAGATACGCAGTATTTT.

This clonotype was seen repeatedly, ten times or more. The J gene is TRBJ2-7, the V gene TRBV2, with D possibly matching TRBD2 (6 bases). The CDR3 is made up of 16 amino acids. Germline CDR1 reads SNHLY; CDR2 reads FYNNEI. Trimming shortened V by 1 base and J by 0 bases, and 13 bases separated the two germline ends. The CDR3 reads CASSEGGGALSYEQYF. The CDR3 DNA reads as TGTGCCAGCAGTGAAGGAGGCGGGGCACTCTCCTACGAGCAGTACTTC.

There are many counts of this clonotype. This chain joins TRBV5-1 and TRBJ2-7; 8 bases fit TRBD2. The length of the CDR3 is 14 residues. The trim removed 2 bases at V and 3 bases at J, leaving 4 bases unmatched. Per the germline V gene, CDR1 is SGHRS and CDR2 is YFSETQ. The CDR3 nucleotides are TGCGCCAGCAGCTTCCGCACTAGCGGCTACGAGCAGTACTTC. Protein: CASSFRTSGYEQYF.

There are many counts of this clonotype. The chain links TRBV7-3 to TRBJ2-5, with 7 bases lining up with TRBD2. With 2 bases clipped from V and 5 bases from J, the junction kept 11 bases outside the gene matches. The CDR3 consists of 16 residues. From germline, CDR1 is SGHTA and CDR2 FQGTGA. For the CDR3, the DNA is TGTGCCAGCAGCTTATGGGCCAGCGGGAATACGGAGACCCAGTACTTC. Translating it yields CASSLWASGNTETQYF.

This clonotype was found many times. This chain connects TRBV7-2 to TRBJ1-3; TRBD1 agrees at 8 bases. Germline assignment: CDR1 SGHTA and CDR2 FQGNSA. With 4 bases clipped from V and 7 bases from J, the junction kept 3 bases outside the gene matches. The CDR3 totals 13 residues. In DNA, the CDR3 is TGTGCCAGCAGCTACCAGGGGGCGAACACCATATATTTT. Residues: CASSYQGANTIYF.

This clonotype was recorded at least ten times. The chain joins TRBV2 to TRBJ2-1; D unclear. Deletions cut 6 bases from V and 6 bases from J, with 15 bases between. The germline V gene has CDR1 SNHLY and CDR2 FYNNEI. This CDR3 spans 14 amino acids. CDR3 sequence reads: CASRPRGSSNEQFF. Here the CDR3 DNA reads TGTGCCAGCAGACCCCGCGGCTCTAGCAATGAGCAGTTCTTC.

This chain connects TRBV27 to TRBJ1-1, with D possibly being TRBD1 (5 bases). Germline-derived CDR1 and CDR2 are MNHEY and SMNVEV (reference sequence). The CDR3 runs 13 residues. V was pared by 5 bases and J by 4 bases, with 11 bases between. The CDR3, as DNA: TGTGCCAGCAGTCCTCTGGGGGTCACTGAAGCTTTCTTT. Translating gives CASSPLGVTEAFF.

This clonotype was observed a handful of times. V and J are TRBV5-1 and TRBJ1-4, with D unclear. This CDR3 region has 15 residues. Germline V gene lookup returns CDR1 SGHRS and CDR2 YFSETQ. V lost 0 bases, J lost 0 bases, and 6 bases lay in between. The CDR3 sequence is CASSLEATTNEKLFF. In DNA form, the CDR3 reads TGCGCCAGCAGCTTGGAAGCAACAACTAATGAAAAACTGTTTTTT.